These 22 T cell receptor beta chains came from one sample sequenced in a study of cytomegalovirus exposure and HLA in healthy donors. The PCR made use of 60 Vbeta and 13 Jbeta primers. Here immunoSEQ multiplex PCR was the method, and the copy in TCRdb shows in-frame clones only, minus some. The sample carries under 90,000 clones, about 79% recorded once. Sequencing was done on a sample of PBMCs. These receptors were taken from a middle-aged woman in good health and CMV-seronegative.

The sample holds a few counts of this clone. The rearrangement uses TRBV7-7 and TRBJ2-5; 14 positions agree with TRBD2. This CDR3 region has 17 residues. The V gene's germline CDR1 is SSHAT and CDR2 FNYEAQ (reference sequence). The trim removed 5 bases at V and 5 bases at J, leaving 10 bases unmatched. Here the CDR3 reads CASSHAPGLAGVETQYF. DNA of the CDR3: TGTGCCAGCAGCCATGCACCGGGACTAGCGGGAGTCGAGACCCAGTACTTC.

This clone was counted between two and nine times. The chain is built from TRBV28 and TRBJ1-2; D perhaps matches TRBD1 (5 bases). Trimming removed 1 base at V and 0 bases at J, with 18 bases between. This CDR3 has 18 residues. Germline assignment: CDR1 MDHEN and CDR2 SYDVKM. CDR3 in DNA: TGTGCCAGCAGTTTATTTGGGACTGGATACTTAGCTAACTATGGCTACACCTTC. This encodes CASSLFGTGYLANYGYTF.

The chain couples TRBV30 to TRBJ2-5, with D possibly TRBD2 on 5 matching bases. The DNA end is a closer match to TRBJ2-7, so the J assignment may be wrong. This CDR3 comprises 13 residues. Germline CDR1 reads GTSNPN; CDR2 reads SVGIG (reference sequence). The CDR3 reads CACITGSSYEQYF. The CDR3 DNA follows: TGTGCCTGTATTACGGGGAGCTCCTACGAGCAGTACTTC.

The V and J genes are TRBV4-1 and TRBJ1-1, with TRBD1 matching over 10 bases. The CDR3 has 15 residues. After removal of 4 bases from V and 11 bases from J, the junction contained 13 bases not matched to a gene. Germline CDR1 reads MGHRA; CDR2 reads YSYEKL. The CDR3 sequence: CASSPTTGTGARAFF. The CDR3 nucleotides are TGCGCCAGCAGCCCCACCACCGGGACAGGGGCGCGGGCTTTCTTT.

The rearrangement links TRBV19 to TRBJ1-1; a weak D match, TRBD1 (6 bases). This CDR3 is 15 amino acids long. From germline, CDR1 is LNHDA and CDR2 SQIVND (reference sequence). V was clipped by 5 bases and J by 0 bases, with 13 bases between them. The CDR3 spells CASSPWTVMNTEAFF. The CDR3 bases are TGTGCCAGTAGTCCCTGGACAGTAATGAACACTGAAGCTTTCTTT.

The CDR3, as DNA: TGTGCCAGCACCACTAGCGGGGTCAAGTATGAGCAGTTCTTC. Translation: CASTTSGVKYEQFF. The chain joins TRBV6-1 to TRBJ2-1; 10 positions agree with TRBD2. The V gene end was trimmed by 7 bases and the J gene end by 8 bases; junction bases not matched to a gene: 8. Germline lookup yields CDR1 MNHNS and CDR2 SASEGT. This CDR3 contains 14 residues.

This rearrangement joins TRBV19 to TRBJ2-2; TRBD2 is a possible D gene (6 bases). Germline V gives CDR1 LNHDA, CDR2 SQIVND (reference sequence). V lost 8 bases, J lost 1 base, and 11 bases lay in between. The CDR3 is 14 amino acids. This CDR3 reads CASRGTLNTGELFF. The CDR3 bases are TGTGCCAGTCGGGGGACTCTGAACACCGGGGAGCTGTTTTTT.

This chain connects TRBV7-2 to TRBJ2-5; the match to TRBD2 covers 7 bases. Trimming cost V 6 bases and J 7 bases; bases outside gene matches: 8. Germline CDR1 and CDR2: SGHTA and FQGNSA. The CDR3 consists of 13 residues. The CDR3 protein is CASRGGFGLTQYF. The CDR3 coding sequence is TGTGCCAGCAGGGGAGGGTTTGGGTTGACCCAGTACTTC. Full variable domain (rest looked up from reference TRBV7-2 and TRBJ2-5): GAGVSQSPSNKVTEKGKDVELRCDPISGHTALYWYRQSLGQGLEFLIYFQGNSAPDKSGLPSDRFSAERTGGSVSTLTIQRTQQEDSAVYLCASRGGFGLTQYFGPGTRLLVL.

The V and J genes are TRBV6-6 and TRBJ1-1; D may be TRBD1 (5 bases). V lost 0 bases and J 4 bases, leaving 9 bases between the germline ends. The CDR3 contains 14 residues. Germline V gives CDR1 MNHNY, CDR2 SVGAGI (reference sequence). The CDR3 coding sequence is TGTGCCAGCAGTTACTCTGGGGGGTCCACTGAAGCTTTCTTT. As protein: CASSYSGGSTEAFF.

V usage is TRBV2 and J usage is TRBJ1-5; no clear D. Per germline, CDR1 SNHLY and CDR2 FYNNEI. The CDR3 contains 11 residues. Trimming took off 5 bases at V and 7 bases at J, with 6 bases between the two ends. The CDR3 loop is CASSLGQPQHF. Written as DNA, the CDR3 is TGTGCCAGCAGTCTCGGGCAGCCCCAGCATTTT.

The chain combines TRBV11-2 with TRBJ2-7; D not resolved. V lost 0 bases, J lost 2 bases, and 8 bases lay in between. Per the germline V gene, CDR1 is SGHAT and CDR2 is FQNNGV. The CDR3 totals 14 residues. CDR3 protein: CASSLEAVTYEQYF. CDR3 in DNA: TGTGCCAGCAGCTTAGAGGCAGTAACCTACGAGCAGTACTTC.

The chain uses TRBV7-8 and TRBJ2-1; 10 bases line up with TRBD2. CDR1 SGHVS and CDR2 FQNEAQ come from the germline V gene. The V gene end was trimmed by 2 bases and the J gene end by 4 bases; junction bases not matched to a gene: 8. CDR3 length equals 17 residues. The DNA for the CDR3 is TGTGCCAGCAGCTTATTGAGCGGGGGGGCCGTTTACAATGAGCAGTTCTTC. Its protein product is CASSLLSGGAVYNEQFF.

This rearrangement joins TRBV29-1 to TRBJ1-1; D is perhaps TRBD1 (5 bases). Trimming removed 0 bases from V and 8 bases from J, with 7 bases in between. The CDR3 runs to 11 residues. The germline gives CDR1 SQVTM, CDR2 ANQGSEA. The CDR3 region has the DNA TGCAGCGTTGAAGATGGGGGGGAAGCTTTCTTT. Protein sequence: CSVEDGGEAFF.

The chain employs TRBV4-3 and TRBJ1-4; 8 nucleotides align to TRBD1. V trimming: 5 bases; J trimming: 8 bases; junction bases outside the gene matches: 7. CDR3 size: 14 residues. Germline V gene lookup returns CDR1 LGHNA and CDR2 YSLEER. CDR3 protein: CASSETGAGEKLFF. The CDR3 nucleotides read TGCGCCAGCAGCGAGACAGGGGCGGGAGAAAAACTGTTTTTT.

Remarks on this clone: The junction differs from germline at one of its ends, possibly a read error. The chain is built from TRBV7-9 and TRBJ2-7; D unresolved. The CDR3 covers 13 residues. Germline V CDR1 and CDR2: SEHNR, FQNEAQ (reference sequence). In nucleotides, the CDR3 is TGTTCCAGCAGCTTATCTAGTACCTACGAGCAGTACTTC. This gives the protein CSSSLSSTYEQYF.

This clone appeared a few times. V and J are TRBV7-9 and TRBJ2-1, with D possibly matching TRBD1 (6 bases). Germline CDR1 SEHNR, CDR2 FQNEAQ (reference sequence). This CDR3 comprises 16 residues. V was pared by 3 bases and J by 12 bases, with 24 bases between. CDR3 nucleotide sequence: TGTGCCAGCAGCTTTTTTACAGGGACCAACTTATGGGGGCAGTTCTTC. Translating gives CASSFFTGTNLWGQFF.

Here the CDR3 reads CASSLQSGVTDTQYF. CDR3 nucleotide sequence: TGCGCCAGCAGCTTACAGAGCGGGGTCACAGATACGCAGTATTTT. The chain employs TRBV5-1 and TRBJ2-3; 7 bases agree with TRBD2. Trimming cost V 2 bases and J 2 bases; bases outside gene matches: 5. The CDR3 is 15 amino acids. CDR1 and CDR2 (germline): SGHRS, YFSETQ.

This clone was seen only once. The J gene is TRBJ1-1, the V gene TRBV7-2; TRBD1 matches 8 bases. V lost 2 bases and J lost 5; bases outside the gene matches: 1. The CDR3 contains 13 residues. The germline CDR1 and CDR2 sequences are SGHTA and FQGNSA. In DNA, the CDR3 is TGTGCCAGCAGCTTAACAGGGGGGACTGAAGCTTTCTTT. It yields the protein CASSLTGGTEAFF. The entire variable domain, with the rest obtained from reference TRBV7-2 and TRBJ1-1, is as follows: GAGVSQSPSNKVTEKGKDVELRCDPISGHTALYWYRQSLGQGLEFLIYFQGNSAPDKSGLPSDRFSAERTGGSVSTLTIQRTQQEDSAVYLCASSLTGGTEAFFGQGTRLTVV.

The chain combines TRBV27 with TRBJ2-1; D not certain. Trimming removed 2 bases from V and 7 bases from J, with 9 bases in between. The length of the CDR3 is 13 residues. CDR1 is MNHEY and CDR2 is SMNVEV in the germline V gene (reference sequence). CDR3 sequence reads: CASSLLSVNEQFF. CDR3 sequence (DNA): TGTGCCAGCAGTTTACTATCTGTTAATGAGCAGTTCTTC.

This clone was seen a few times. The chain joins TRBV10-1 to TRBJ1-1; 7 nucleotides align to TRBD1. Germline V lookup: CDR1 WNHNN, CDR2 SYGVQD (reference sequence). The J segment lost 5 bases and the V segment lost 2 bases, leaving 2 bases of the junction unmatched. CDR3 length: 13 amino acids. Written as DNA, the CDR3 is TGCGCCAGCAGTGAGACACAGGGGACTGAAGCTTTCTTT. Its protein is CASSETQGTEAFF.

This chain connects TRBV4-2 to TRBJ2-7; 9 nucleotides line up with TRBD2. After removal of 5 bases from V and 4 bases from J, the junction contained 9 bases not matched to a gene. This CDR3 is built from 15 residues. Germline V gives CDR1 LGHNA, CDR2 YNFKEQ. CDR3 loop: CASSSEASGIYEQYF. The CDR3, as DNA: TGTGCCAGCAGCTCCGAGGCTAGCGGGATTTACGAGCAGTACTTC.

The chain recombines TRBV6-5 with TRBJ1-1, with TRBD1 matching 8 bases. Germline loops: CDR1 MNHEY, CDR2 SVGAGI. This CDR3 comprises 14 residues. The V segment lost 5 bases and the J segment 6 bases; nucleotides outside the gene matches: 8. Written as DNA, the CDR3 is TGTGCCAGCAGTGAAGGACAGGGAGGTTCTGAAGCTTTCTTT. This codes for CASSEGQGGSEAFF.